Listed below are T cell receptor beta chains from one sample, sequenced in a study of blood T cell repertoires in COVID-19. The method was immunoSEQ multiplex PCR; TCRdb's version includes in-frame clones alone and lacks a portion of them. The table lists around 440,000 clones, approximately 90% of them singletons. Source material: peripheral blood. These receptor sequences come from a woman between 45 and 60 years old with COVID-19, enrolled during active disease. Both conserved end residues are part of each CDR3. D genes are given only for firm matches. A clone size is listed for some rows: how often the clone was seen (once, few, many), or a class if it is expanded.

d_call j_call v_call clone_size cdr3_nt cdr3_aa
- TRBJ1-2 TRBV3-1/TRBV3-2 - TGTGCCAGCAGCCAAGCAGGGGCCTATGGCTACACCTTC CASSQAGAYGYTF
TRBD1 TRBJ1-2 TRBV11-2 - TGTGCCAGCAGCCTTAAGACAGGGGGCTCCCAGGGTTATGGCTACACCTTC CASSLKTGGSQGYGYTF
- TRBJ1-1 TRBV6-5 - TGTGCCAGCACTACTTTCAGGGTCTCGACTGAAGCTTTCTTT CASTTFRVSTEAFF
- TRBJ2-7 TRBV6-5 - TGTGCCAGCAGTTATCTCCACAGGGACTCCTACGAGCAGTACTTC CASSYLHRDSYEQYF
TRBD1 TRBJ2-3 TRBV9 - TGTGCCAGCAGCGTATTACAGGGGCCCACAGATACGCAGTATTTT CASSVLQGPTDTQYF
- TRBJ1-6 TRBV30 once TGTGCCTGGCGGAGTAATTCACCCCTCCACTTT CAWRSNSPLHF
TRBD1 TRBJ1-2 TRBV12-3/TRBV12-4 - TGTGCCAGCAGCTCGACAGGGGGCAATGGCTACACCTTC CASSSTGGNGYTF
- TRBJ1-6 TRBV30 - TGTGCCTGGAGTGTATATGGGCCAGAGTCACCCCTCCACTTT CAWSVYGPESPLHF
- TRBJ1-2 TRBV19 - TGTGCCAGTAGTATCGGCAGGGGATATGGCTACACCTTC CASSIGRGYGYTF
- TRBJ1-2 TRBV19 - TGTGCCAGTAGTATACGGAGGGGCGAGGGGAGAGGCTACACCTTC CASSIRRGEGRGYTF
- TRBJ2-1 TRBV5-1 once TGCGCCAGCAGCTTAGACGGGTACAATGAGCAGTTCTTC CASSLDGYNEQFF
- TRBJ1-2 TRBV5-4 - TGTGCCAGCAGCGTACTCGCCAGGGGATTTTACTATGGCTACACCTTC CASSVLARGFYYGYTF
TRBD2 TRBJ2-7 TRBV5-1 - TGCGCCAGCAGCTTAACTAGCGGGGGAAAGTTGCAGTACTTC CASSLTSGGKLQYF
TRBD1 TRBJ2-2 TRBV7-9 - TGTGCCAGCAGCCCGGACAGGGCCTTCACCGGGGAGCTGTTTTTT CASSPDRAFTGELFF
- TRBJ2-1 TRBV12-3/TRBV12-4 - TGTGCCAGCAGTTTACACTACAATGAGCAGTTCTTC CASSLHYNEQFF
- TRBJ2-5 TRBV9 - TGTGCCAGCAGCGTAGGGAGTTTGGCTTTCGAAGAGACCCAGTACTTC CASSVGSLAFEETQYF
TRBD2 TRBJ2-5 TRBV18 - TGTGCCAGCTCACCTGGGACTAGCGGGCAAGAGACCCAGTACTTC CASSPGTSGQETQYF
TRBD1 TRBJ2-1 TRBV7-9 - TGTGCCAGCAGCATCGGACAGGGGCAGTTCTTC CASSIGQGQFF
TRBD1 TRBJ1-2 TRBV12-3/TRBV12-4 - TGTGCCAGCAGTTTGCGGGACAGGGGCGGCTACACCTTC CASSLRDRGGYTF
- TRBJ1-3 TRBV7-2 once TGTGCCAGCAGCCTGGACAGAGCTGGAAACACCATATATTTT CASSLDRAGNTIYF
- TRBJ1-2 TRBV3-1/TRBV3-2 - TGTGCCAGCAGCCAAGATAGAGCCTCCTATGGCTACACCTTC CASSQDRASYGYTF
- TRBJ1-2 TRBV30 - TGTGCCTGGAAGGGGCAGGGAAACTATGGCTACACCTTC CAWKGQGNYGYTF
- TRBJ1-1 TRBV7-2 - TGTGCCAGCAGCTTACCCCAGATCACTGAAGCTTTCTTT CASSLPQITEAFF
- TRBJ1-2 TRBV25-1 - TGTGCCAGCAGTGAAGGGGAACAGGTGGATGGCTACACCTTC CASSEGEQVDGYTF